This is a list of T cell receptor beta chains from one sample in a study of cytomegalovirus exposure and HLA in healthy donors. Assay used: immunoSEQ multiplex PCR; TCRdb lists only in-frame clones, some missing. The repertoire holds approximately 99,000 clones, with approximately 73% as singletons. Sequenced: PBMCs. The receptors here all came from a man aged 35-49 years in good health and CMV-seronegative. CDR3s leave out the opening cysteine and the closing phenylalanine or tryptophan. The order of the fields is V gene, J gene, CDR3 protein.

TRBV7-9	TRBJ1-1	ASSPTGGRTEAF
TRBV28	TRBJ1-5	ASRTTGGNQPQH
TRBV29-1	TRBJ2-7	SAQAGGHEQY
TRBV2	TRBJ2-2	ASTIGQVNTGELF
TRBV7-9	TRBJ1-4	ASSFWSGTEGEKLF
TRBV29-1	TRBJ1-1	SVAGALMNTEAF
TRBV27	TRBJ1-6	ASSAIGTGYNSPLH
TRBV2	TRBJ1-4	ASSDRVGEKLF
TRBV18	TRBJ2-3	ASSPRGGSTDTQY
TRBV30	TRBJ2-5	AWSVGGGYQETQY
TRBV7-9	TRBJ1-1	ASSRDRGMNTEAF
TRBV5-6	TRBJ1-3	ASSLAGAGNTIY
TRBV18	TRBJ2-7	ASSDRRGDYEQY
TRBV11-1	TRBJ1-1	ASSLEGQGNTEAF
TRBV7-3	TRBJ1-6	ASSPSRDSPLH
TRBV10-3	TRBJ2-5	AISGTGSHSETQY
TRBV19	TRBJ1-5	ASKHRTFTGHQPQH
TRBV5-1	TRBJ2-2	ASRQGEAGELF
TRBV28	TRBJ2-7	ASNLLNRDNEQY
TRBV5-1	TRBJ1-5	ASSPGQGSNQPQH
TRBV6-4	TRBJ2-5	ASSDSTGGQETQY
TRBV10-3	TRBJ1-3	AISDTGGGYTIY
TRBV18	TRBJ2-3	ASSYGLASSPADTQY
TRBV6-6	TRBJ2-3	ASSYSGTGTDTQY
TRBV29-1	TRBJ2-1	SVEDLATTSGYNEQF
TRBV2	TRBJ2-3	ASRQALGTDTQY
TRBV2	TRBJ1-5	ASSGQGGGNQPQH
TRBV6-6	TRBJ2-6	ASRVQNTGANVLT
TRBV14	TRBJ2-7	ASSQLTGVPYEQY
TRBV29-1	TRBJ1-1	SVGARHSDTEAF
TRBV5-5	TRBJ2-5	ASSLEVAQETQY
TRBV28	TRBJ2-7	ASSLSNSYEQY
TRBV7-6	TRBJ2-7	ASSFRGSYEQY
TRBV10-3	TRBJ2-2	AIRGFGLANTGELF
TRBV30	TRBJ1-5	AWARDRGNSNQPQH
TRBV7-2	TRBJ2-2	ASSLKPLAGGTGELF
TRBV6-6	TRBJ1-1	ASKPSTGEAF
TRBV5-1	TRBJ2-2	ASSARTGPNTGELF
TRBV4-1	TRBJ2-7	ASSHLDREDYEQY
TRBV7-2	TRBJ2-5	ASSPQTGQETQY
TRBV9	TRBJ1-3	ASSVGRGSSGNTIY
TRBV14	TRBJ2-7	ASSLGPGLAYEQY